Listed below are T cell receptor beta chains from one sample, sequenced in a study of OX40 agonist ivuxolimab in advanced cancers. Assay used: immunoSEQ multiplex PCR; TCRdb lists only in-frame clones, some missing. Here the sample spans more than 50,000 clones, around 84% being singletons. The specimen comprised CD4+ or CD8+ T cells sorted from blood, sampled in a trial of the OX40 agonist ivuxolimab. These receptors all come from an adult with an advanced solid tumor such as melanoma, head and neck, liver or kidney cancer. Both conserved end residues are trimmed from each CDR3. The order of the fields is CDR3 protein, clone size, J gene, V gene. Size is omitted from some rows. Given values are once, few, many or a class for expanded clones.

ASSGSLDQY | once | TRBJ2-3 | TRBV7-9
ASSSGSERGFEQY | once | TRBJ2-7 | TRBV5-6
ASSPSGDREGEQF | . | TRBJ2-1 | TRBV18
ASSVSGTHSYNEQF | . | TRBJ2-1 | TRBV19
AIREGNTEAF | few | TRBJ1-1 | TRBV9
ASSEQGLGEQY | . | TRBJ2-7 | TRBV6-1
ASSQPGQIEQF | . | TRBJ2-1 | TRBV27
ASSWTPDEQY | . | TRBJ2-7 | TRBV6-1
ASVEGLAGRETQY | . | TRBJ2-5 | TRBV2
ASSQGLAETQY | once | TRBJ2-5 | TRBV6-1
ASSLVVFGTGGSEQY | . | TRBJ2-7 | TRBV5-6
ASSPWTGETDTQY | . | TRBJ2-3 | TRBV28
ASSMVTGSDTDTQY | . | TRBJ2-3 | TRBV19
ASSLTGRLNTEAF | . | TRBJ1-1 | TRBV7-3
AYRDRGGTGELF | few | TRBJ2-2 | TRBV6-1
AITPDRTDYGYT | . | TRBJ1-2 | TRBV10-3
ASRLSMNTEAF | . | TRBJ1-1 | TRBV7-3
ASSFSGGAFEQF | . | TRBJ2-1 | TRBV7-9
ASRNTPRGDTQY | . | TRBJ2-3 | TRBV6-5
ASTPGQGREQF | . | TRBJ2-1 | TRBV2
ASSPQGLSTEAF | . | TRBJ1-1 | TRBV19
ATRKAGGHYEQY | few | TRBJ2-7 | TRBV6-5
ASRTSNRGNQPQH | . | TRBJ1-5 | TRBV6-6
AWSIQEDSYEQY | . | TRBJ2-7 | TRBV30
ASSPIPRPGGSTDTQY | once | TRBJ2-3 | TRBV7-3
ASSRTGDTDTQY | . | TRBJ2-3 | TRBV10-2
ASSLARGQETQY | . | TRBJ2-5 | TRBV5-4
ASSRAGEVHEQY | . | TRBJ2-7 | TRBV2
ASSRGGRGRETQY | . | TRBJ2-5 | TRBV19
ASSFRGGYGYT | . | TRBJ1-2 | TRBV28
ASSEAQDYGYT | few | TRBJ1-2 | TRBV6-1
ASSRKGGSQAYEQY | . | TRBJ2-7 | TRBV4-2
ASRQGKNQPQH | few | TRBJ1-5 | TRBV28
ASLSSAGGGGYT | . | TRBJ1-2 | TRBV28
SVGQDRNNNYGYT | . | TRBJ1-2 | TRBV29-1
ASSPGTSVYNEQF | few | TRBJ2-1 | TRBV6-1
ASSPEREGNQPQH | . | TRBJ1-5 | TRBV7-3
ASSDPIGVQVNTEAF | . | TRBJ1-1 | TRBV6-1
ASSPSTGTDTQY | . | TRBJ2-3 | TRBV6-4
ASRPHRDDYEQY | . | TRBJ2-7 | TRBV10-2
ASSLSGQINQPQH | . | TRBJ1-5 | TRBV5-5
ASTPGGTGIGRYNEQF | . | TRBJ2-1 | TRBV19
ASSLGQGSDTQY | few | TRBJ2-3 | TRBV28